Sequencing of this T cell receptor (beta chain) was carried out in a study of CXCR3-negative and CXCR3-positive naive CD8 T cells. This CDR3 is built from 14 residues. Germline V CDR1 and CDR2: SQVTM, ANQGSEA. The authors prepared UMI-labeled TRB cDNA libraries by 5' RACE. From the 5' RACE reads, TCRdb lists one entry per CDR3 protein and no DNA. The repertoire table contains 70,000 to 95,000 distinct CDR3 sequences. The chain carries TRBV29-1 and TRBJ2-1; the TCRdb D gene call, TRBD2, has no DNA to confirm it. Sample: naive CXCR3- CD8+ T cells from blood. The subset was: CD45RO-CCR7+CD27+CD95- naive CD8+ T cells lacking CXCR3 (TNR3-). The sequence derives from a human donor in good health. Some clones in this sample may be carry-over from other donors' samples. The CDR3 protein is CSDWTSGDYNEQFF.